This is a list of T cell receptor beta chains from one sample in a study of STAT5B mutations in CD4+ large granular lymphocyte leukemia. The method was immunoSEQ multiplex PCR; TCRdb's version includes in-frame clones alone and lacks a portion of them. The table lists approximately 25,000 clones, about 70% of them singletons, with approximately 9.5% in the top ten. Sample: CD4+ T cells from blood buffy coats. These receptors originate from a human donor in good health. The CDR3 runs from the conserved cysteine through the conserved F or W. The D gene is left open where the match is weak.

j_call d_call v_call cdr3_aa cdr3_nt
TRBJ1-2 NA TRBV5-1 CASSLAMGGSNYGYTF TGCGCCAGCAGCTTGGCCATGGGGGGATCTAACTATGGCTACACCTTC
TRBJ1-1 TRBD1 TRBV7-2 CASSTQTGLNTEAFF TGTGCCAGCAGCACTCAGACAGGGTTGAACACTGAAGCTTTCTTT
TRBJ2-7 NA TRBV27 CASSFAGQYEQYF TGTGCCAGCAGTTTTGCGGGGCAATACGAGCAGTACTTC
TRBJ2-1 NA TRBV25-1 CASGTYDGEQFF TGTGCCAGCGGGACTTATGACGGAGAGCAGTTCTTC
TRBJ1-5 NA TRBV7-2 CASSLRAADQPQHF TGTGCCAGCAGCTTACGGGCGGCAGACCAGCCCCAGCATTTT
TRBJ1-1 NA TRBV21-1 CASSKKATQEAFF TGTGCCAGCAGCAAAAAGGCAACCCAGGAAGCTTTCTTT
TRBJ2-5 NA TRBV5-6 CASSLKGETVQETQYF TGTGCCAGCAGCTTGAAGGGGGAAACGGTCCAAGAGACCCAGTACTTC
TRBJ2-2 NA TRBV11-3 CASSTDPTGELFF TGTGCCAGCAGCACCGACCCCACCGGGGAGCTGTTTTTT
TRBJ2-2 TRBD2 TRBV9 CASRPSSGGPTGELFF TGTGCCAGCAGACCCTCAAGCGGGGGGCCCACCGGGGAGCTGTTTTTT
TRBJ2-1 NA TRBV5-1 CASRPPRGLYNEQFF TGCGCCAGCAGACCCCCGAGAGGTCTCTACAATGAGCAGTTCTTC
TRBJ2-5 TRBD2 TRBV19 CASSPGTSGKETQYF TGTGCCAGTAGTCCCGGGACTAGCGGGAAAGAGACCCAGTACTTC
TRBJ2-2 NA TRBV6-6 CASNKVTGELFF TGTGCCAGCAATAAAGTCACCGGGGAGCTGTTTTTT